This T cell receptor beta chain stems from a study of blood T cell repertoires in COVID-19. Background on the study: Whether acute or convalescent, the COVID-19 samples came from the United States, Italy and Spain. T cells, B-cell-depleted T cells, or PBMCs supplied cDNA or gDNA.

The junction had 1 base not matched to a gene; V was cut back by 2 bases and J by 8 bases. Per germline, CDR1 SGHRS and CDR2 YFSETQ. This CDR3 contains 13 residues. This clone was seen just once. At the DNA level, this CDR3 is encoded by other sequences in the same sample as well. Per the original data handling: The assay estimated nucleated cells by amplifying reference gene primers. Method: immunoSEQ multiplex PCR; TCRdb's copy keeps in-frame clones and lacks some. That table furnishes V, J and clone size, whereas the DNA furnished D and trimming. This sample has over 250,000 clones, with roughly 87% found just once.

The clonotype originates from a human donor in a cohort sampled during active COVID-19. J is TRBJ1-4 and V is TRBV5-1, with 9 bases that match TRBD1. The sequenced sample was peripheral blood. CDR3 sequence: CASSLGQGEKLFF. The CDR3, as DNA: TGCGCCAGCAGCTTAGGACAGGGGGAAAAACTGTTTTTT.